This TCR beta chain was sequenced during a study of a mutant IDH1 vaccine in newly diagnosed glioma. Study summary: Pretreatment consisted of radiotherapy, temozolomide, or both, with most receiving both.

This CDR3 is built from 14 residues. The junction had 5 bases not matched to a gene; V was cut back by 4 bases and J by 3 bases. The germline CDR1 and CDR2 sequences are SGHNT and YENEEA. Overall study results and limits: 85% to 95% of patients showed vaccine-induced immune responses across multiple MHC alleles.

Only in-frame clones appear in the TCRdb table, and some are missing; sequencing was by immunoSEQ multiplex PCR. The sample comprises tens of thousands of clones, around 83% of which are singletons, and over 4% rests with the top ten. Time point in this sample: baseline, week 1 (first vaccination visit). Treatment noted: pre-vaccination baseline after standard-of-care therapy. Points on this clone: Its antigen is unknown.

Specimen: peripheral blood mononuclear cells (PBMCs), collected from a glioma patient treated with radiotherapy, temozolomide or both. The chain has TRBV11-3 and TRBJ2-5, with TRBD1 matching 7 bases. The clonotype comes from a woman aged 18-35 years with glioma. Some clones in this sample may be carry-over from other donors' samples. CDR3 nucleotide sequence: TGTGCCAGCAGCTACAGGGGCAAGGAAGAGACCCAGTACTTC. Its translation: CASSYRGKEETQYF. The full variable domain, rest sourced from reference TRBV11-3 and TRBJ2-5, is EAGVVQSPRYKIIEKKQPVAFWCNPISGHNTLYWYLQNLGQGPELLIRYENEEAVDDSQLPKDRFSAERLKGVDSTLKIQPAELGDSAVYLCASSYRGKEETQYFGPGTRLLVL.